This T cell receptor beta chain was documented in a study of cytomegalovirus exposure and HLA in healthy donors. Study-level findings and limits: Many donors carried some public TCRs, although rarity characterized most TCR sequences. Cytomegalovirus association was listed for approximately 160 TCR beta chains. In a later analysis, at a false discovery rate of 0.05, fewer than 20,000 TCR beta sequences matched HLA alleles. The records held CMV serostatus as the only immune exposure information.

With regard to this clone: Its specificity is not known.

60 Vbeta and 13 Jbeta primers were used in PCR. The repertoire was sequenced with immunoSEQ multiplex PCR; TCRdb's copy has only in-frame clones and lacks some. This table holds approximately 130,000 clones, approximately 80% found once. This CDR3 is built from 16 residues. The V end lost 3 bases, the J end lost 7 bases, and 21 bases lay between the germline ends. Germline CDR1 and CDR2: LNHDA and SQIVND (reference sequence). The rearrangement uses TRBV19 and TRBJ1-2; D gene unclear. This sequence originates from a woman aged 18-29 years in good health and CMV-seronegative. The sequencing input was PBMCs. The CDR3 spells CASSIKVAAREGGYTF. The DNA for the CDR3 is TGTGCCAGTAGTATTAAGGTGGCCGCCCGGGAGGGTGGCTACACCTTC. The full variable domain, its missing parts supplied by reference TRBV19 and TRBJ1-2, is DGGITQSPKYLFRKEGQNVTLSCEQNLNHDAMYWYRQDPGQGLRLIYYSQIVNDFQKGDIAEGYSVSREKKESFPLTVTSAQKNPTAFYLCASSIKVAAREGGYTFGSGTRLTVV.